The 12 T cell receptor beta chains in this list originate from one sample, sequenced in a study of shared clonotypes between healthy human individuals. Clones were sequenced by immunoSEQ multiplex PCR, and TCRdb holds only the in-frame ones, with some missing. The table includes some 1 million clones, around 76% detected once. Sequenced input: memory CD4+ T cells sorted from blood. Subset defined: CD45RA-negative fraction. All receptors come from a man aged 18 to 30 in good health.

J is TRBJ1-1 and V is TRBV14; D not resolved. The CDR3 covers 14 residues. With 2 bases removed from V and 6 bases from J, the gap between germline ends came to 13 bases. The germline V gene encodes CDR1 SGHDN and CDR2 FVKESK. This CDR3 reads CASSQLMVGAEAFF. The CDR3 nucleotides are TGTGCCAGCAGCCAACTTATGGTGGGAGCTGAAGCTTTCTTT.

J is TRBJ2-5 and V is TRBV4-1; a weak D match, TRBD1 (5 bases). CDR3 length: 14 amino acids. Trimming stripped 4 bases from V and 2 bases from J, with 11 bases between. The germline CDR1 and CDR2 sequences are MGHRA and YSYEKL. The DNA of the CDR3 is TGCGCCAGCAGCCGCTGGACACCACAAGAGACCCAGTACTTC. Its protein is CASSRWTPQETQYF.

This clone was counted only a few times. V and J are TRBV30 and TRBJ1-1; 12 bases match TRBD1. CDR1 is GTSNPN and CDR2 is SVGIG in the germline V gene (reference sequence). CDR3 length equals 17 residues. The junction had 12 bases not matched to a gene; V was cut back by 3 bases and J by 4 bases. The CDR3 DNA is TGTGCCTGGAGCCCTCGGGACAGGGGGCGCGATAGCACTGAAGCTTTCTTT. Encoded protein: CAWSPRDRGRDSTEAFF.

This clone is a singleton in its sample. The rearrangement joins TRBV10-3 to TRBJ1-6, with D perhaps matching TRBD1 (6 bases). The germline gives CDR1 ENHRY, CDR2 SYGVKD. V was pared by 6 bases and J by 5 bases, with 11 bases between. CDR3 length equals 14 residues. The CDR3 DNA is TGTGCCATCAGCCAAGACAGGAATAATTCACCCCTCCACTTT. It translates to CAISQDRNNSPLHF.

This clone was observed a single time. The chain has TRBV4-1 and TRBJ2-7; no reliable D call. V lost 0 bases, J lost 6 bases, and 18 bases lay in between. The CDR3 is 16 residues long. In germline, CDR1 is MGHRA, CDR2 YSYEKL. CDR3 nucleotides: TGCGCCAGCAGCCAAGAGGCGGCTCAGCGCACGTTCGAGCAGTACTTC. It yields the protein CASSQEAAQRTFEQYF.

The chain carries TRBV6-1 and TRBJ1-5; 8 nucleotides agree with TRBD1. V lost 1 base to trimming and J lost 6 bases; unmatched junction nucleotides: 5. CDR3 size: 15 residues. Germline V gene lookup returns CDR1 MNHNS and CDR2 SASEGT. The chain's CDR3 is CASSEGAGGTQPQHF. CDR3 sequence (DNA): TGTGCCAGCAGTGAAGGGGCAGGGGGCACTCAGCCCCAGCATTTT.

The chain recombines TRBV2 with TRBJ1-4; D unresolved. Germline V gene lookup returns CDR1 SNHLY and CDR2 FYNNEI. The CDR3 is 14 residues long. V gave up 7 bases and J gave up 4 bases, with 13 bases separating them. CDR3: CASTRRPYNEKLFF. The CDR3 region has the DNA TGTGCCAGCACCAGGAGGCCGTATAATGAAAAACTGTTTTTT.

The chain joins TRBV25-1 to TRBJ2-1, with 8 bases that match TRBD2. The CDR3 is made up of 14 amino acids. Germline values: CDR1 MGHDK, CDR2 SYGVNS. V dropped 3 bases and J dropped 7; count of bases not matched to a gene: 5. Written as DNA, the CDR3 is TGTGCCAGCAGTGAGTTTAGCGGGAAGAATGAGCAGTTCTTC. Translation gives CASSEFSGKNEQFF.

As to this clone: This may come from a read error, since a much larger clone is one base off. V gene TRBV25-1 combines with J gene TRBJ2-7, with D perhaps matching TRBD1 (6 bases). CDR1 and CDR2 from the germline V gene are MGHDK and SYGVNS. CDR3 length: 13 amino acids. V was cut by 6 bases and J by 2 bases, with 11 bases left in between. CDR3 DNA sequence: TGTGCCAGCAGCCGGGACAACGCCTACGAGCAGTACTTC. It translates to CASSRDNAYEQYF.

The genes are TRBV6-5 and TRBJ1-1; D may be TRBD1 (5 bases). Germline CDR1 MNHEY, CDR2 SVGAGI. The CDR3 sequence is 14 residues long. The germline V and J ends were trimmed by 4 bases and 1 base, with 10 bases remaining between them. Written as DNA, the CDR3 is TGTGCCAGCAGTTTCAGGGCCCAGAACACTGAAGCTTTCTTT. Its translation is CASSFRAQNTEAFF.

V usage is TRBV2 and J usage is TRBJ1-5; D is possibly TRBD1 (6 bases). The ends were cut back, 7 bases at V and 4 bases at J, with 14 bases in the middle. Germline V gene lookup returns CDR1 SNHLY and CDR2 FYNNEI. This CDR3 has 14 amino acids. CDR3 region: CASKLGAGNQPQHF. DNA for the CDR3: TGTGCCAGCAAATTGGGGGCTGGTAATCAGCCCCAGCATTTT.

This clone has only one observation. The chain is built from TRBV10-3 and TRBJ1-2; 9 bases align to TRBD1. CDR1 ENHRY and CDR2 SYGVKD come from the germline V gene. This CDR3 spans 17 amino acids. The ends lost 7 bases at V and 4 bases at J; junction bases unmatched: 16. CDR3 DNA: TGTGCCATCAAGAAGAGTGGTGGGGACAGGGAGTCCTATGGCTACACCTTC. Translating it yields CAIKKSGGDRESYGYTF.